This T cell receptor (beta chain) was obtained from a study of graft-versus-host responses after intestinal transplantation. Lamina propria and intraepithelial lymphocytes were released by processing graft tissue. Germline V gene lookup returns CDR1 SQVTM and CDR2 ANQGSEA. The germline V and J ends were trimmed by 7 bases and 1 base, with 14 bases remaining between them. The CDR3 has 14 residues. This table comes from immunoSEQ multiplex PCR, and its TCRdb copy is limited to in-frame clones, with some not included. Among about 63,000 clones listed, around 90% were seen once. The starting material was ileum tissue, obtained roughly 54 weeks after transplant. This sequence joins TRBV29-1 and TRBJ2-1; the D gene could be TRBD1 or TRBD2 (5 bases each). The sequence was obtained from a human patient who received an intestinal transplant, so some T cells may come from the graft donor. This CDR3 reads CSGAGTYSYNEQFF. CDR3 sequence (DNA): TGCAGCGGGGCCGGGACCTATTCCTACAATGAGCAGTTCTTC.